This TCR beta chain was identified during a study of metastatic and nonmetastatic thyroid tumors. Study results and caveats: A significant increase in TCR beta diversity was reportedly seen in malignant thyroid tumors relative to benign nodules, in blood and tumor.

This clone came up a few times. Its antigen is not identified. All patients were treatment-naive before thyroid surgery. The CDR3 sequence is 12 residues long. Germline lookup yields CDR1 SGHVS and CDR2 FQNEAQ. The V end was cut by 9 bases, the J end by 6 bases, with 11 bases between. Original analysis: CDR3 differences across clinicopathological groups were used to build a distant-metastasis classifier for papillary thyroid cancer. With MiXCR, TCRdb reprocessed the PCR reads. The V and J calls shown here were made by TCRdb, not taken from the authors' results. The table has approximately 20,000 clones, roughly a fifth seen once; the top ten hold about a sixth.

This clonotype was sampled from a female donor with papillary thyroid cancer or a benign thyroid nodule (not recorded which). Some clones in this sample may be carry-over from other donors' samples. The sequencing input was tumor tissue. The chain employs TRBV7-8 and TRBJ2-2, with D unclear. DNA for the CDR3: TGTGCCAGTCAAATGGTCGCCGGGGAGCTGTTTTTT. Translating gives CASQMVAGELFF. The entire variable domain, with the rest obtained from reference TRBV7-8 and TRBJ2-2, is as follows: GAGVSQSPRYKVAKRGQDVALRCDPISGHVSLFWYQQALGQGPEFLTYFQNEAQLDKSGLPSDRFFAERPEGSVSTLKIQRTQQEDSAVYLCASQMVAGELFFGEGSRLTVL.